The 5 T cell receptor beta chains in this list originate from one sample, sequenced in a study of identical twins (TCRdb year 2016). The library was generated by 5' RACE. This sample was sequenced with an Illumina HiSeq 2000. TCRdb reprocessed the public reads (quality trimming at Q25 with fastp, clone calling with MiXCR) and kept in-frame beta chains. Rows with a matching CDR3 protein are joined into one entry that keeps the most common DNA and genes. In this sample the table shows about 1.7 million distinct CDR3 sequences, about 31% of which occur a single time. The ten largest clonotypes hold under 0.35% of the sample. The sample was cord blood. The receptors were sampled from a newborn girl in good health.

In its sample, this clonotype was seen a few times. The chain recombines TRBV11-3 with TRBJ2-6; no definite D call. The CDR3 runs to 13 residues. With 5 bases removed from V and 5 bases from J, the gap between germline ends came to 7 bases. Germline loops: CDR1 SGHNT, CDR2 YENEEA. CDR3 protein: CASSARWANVLTF. CDR3 DNA sequence: TGTGCCAGCAGCGCCCGGTGGGCCAACGTCCTGACTTTC. Full variable domain (rest looked up from reference TRBV11-3 and TRBJ2-6): EAGVVQSPRYKIIEKKQPVAFWCNPISGHNTLYWYLQNLGQGPELLIRYENEEAVDDSQLPKDRFSAERLKGVDSTLKIQPAELGDSAVYLCASSARWANVLTFGAGSRLTVL.

Notes on this clonotype: An end of the junction differs from the germline gene, which may be a read error. V usage is TRBV2 and J usage is TRBJ2-5, with 8 bases identical to TRBD2. The CDR3 is made up of 12 amino acids. Germline lookup yields CDR1 SNHLY and CDR2 FYNNEI. Here the CDR3 reads CTSRREVETQYF. DNA for the CDR3: TGTACCAGCAGGCGGGAGGTAGAGACCCAGTACTTC.

This chain uses TRBV12-3 or TRBV12-4 with TRBJ2-1; D is unresolved. This CDR3 is built from 12 residues. With 5 bases removed from V and 5 bases from J, the gap between germline ends came to 7 bases. The CDR3 protein is CASSRVNNEQFF. For the CDR3, the DNA is TGTGCCAGCAGTCGGGTCAACAATGAGCAGTTCTTC.

This clonotype was seen more than once but under ten times. The chain employs TRBV12-3 or TRBV12-4 and TRBJ2-1; TRBD1 matches at 8 bases. The length of the CDR3 is 15 residues. V dropped 6 bases and J dropped 8; count of bases not matched to a gene: 12. In DNA, the CDR3 is TGTGCCAGCAGCAAAACGGACAGGGTGGGCGATGAGCAGTTCTTC. Protein sequence: CASSKTDRVGDEQFF.

V and J are TRBV4-1 and TRBJ2-3, with TRBD2 identical over 8 bases. There are 15 residues in the CDR3. Germline CDR1 is MGHRA and CDR2 is YSYEKL. The V gene end was trimmed by 3 bases and the J gene end by 5 bases; junction bases not matched to a gene: 7. The chain's CDR3 is CASSHRAAGEDTQYF. In nucleotides, the CDR3 is TGCGCCAGCAGCCACCGGGCAGCGGGAGAAGATACGCAGTATTTT.